This T cell receptor beta chain was profiled in a study of blood T cell repertoires in COVID-19. On the study more broadly: COVID-19 samples from acute and convalescent phases originated in the United States, Italy and Spain.

This clone was detected only once. The CDR3 sequence is 15 residues long. V lost 5 bases and J lost 1, with 9 bases in between. Germline-derived CDR1 and CDR2 are SGHVS and FNYEAQ. In the original analysis: Reference gene primer amplification yielded estimated nucleated cell counts. The protocol was immunoSEQ multiplex PCR, while the TCRdb copy is restricted to in-frame clones and leaves out a portion. The DNA gave D and trimming, while V, J and clone size come from that table. The repertoire holds over 150,000 clones, with roughly four fifths as singletons. The sequencing input was peripheral blood. V usage is TRBV7-6 and J usage is TRBJ2-6; D perhaps matches TRBD2 (5 bases). The TCR originated in an elderly man with acute or convalescent COVID-19. As DNA, the CDR3 is TGTGCCAGCAGCCTTGGAGGATCTGGGGCCAACGTCCTGACTTTC. Translating gives CASSLGGSGANVLTF.